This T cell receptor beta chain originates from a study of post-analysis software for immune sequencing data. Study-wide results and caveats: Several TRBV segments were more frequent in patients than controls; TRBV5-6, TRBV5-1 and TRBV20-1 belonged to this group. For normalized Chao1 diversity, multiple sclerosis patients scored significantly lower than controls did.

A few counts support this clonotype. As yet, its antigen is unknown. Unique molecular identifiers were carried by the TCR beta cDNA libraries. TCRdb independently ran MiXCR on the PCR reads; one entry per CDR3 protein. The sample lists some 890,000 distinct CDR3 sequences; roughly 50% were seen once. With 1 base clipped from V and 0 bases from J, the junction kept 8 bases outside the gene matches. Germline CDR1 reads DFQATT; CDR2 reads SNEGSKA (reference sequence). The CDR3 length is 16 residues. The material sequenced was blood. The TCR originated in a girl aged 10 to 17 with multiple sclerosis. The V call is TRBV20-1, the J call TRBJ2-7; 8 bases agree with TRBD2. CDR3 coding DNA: TGCAGTGCTAGAGCCGGCGGCGGGGGGATCTCCTACGAGCAGTACTTC. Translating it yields CSARAGGGGISYEQYF.